A selection of T cell receptor beta chains follows, all from one sample in a study of blood T cell repertoires in COVID-19. Profiled with immunoSEQ multiplex PCR; TCRdb holds only in-frame clones, not every one. The table includes a few hundred thousand clones, roughly 88% detected once. The specimen was PBMCs or T cells enriched from blood (not recorded which). The receptors were gathered from a man aged 25 to 40 who had recovered from COVID-19. Each CDR3 is given with its conserved first and last residue. A D gene is named only where the DNA matches it firmly. Some rows have no size entry. The others give once, few or many, or a class for an expanded clone.

D gene,V gene,J gene,clone size,CDR3 DNA,CDR3 protein
.,TRBV28,TRBJ1-2,.,TGTGCCAGCGGGCGTGGCTACACCTTC,CASGRGYTF
TRBD1,TRBV2,TRBJ1-1,.,TGTGCCAGCAGGAAGACAGGGGGAGCTTTCTTT,CASRKTGGAFF
TRBD1,TRBV29-1,TRBJ2-5,.,TGCAGCGGCCGGACAGGGTTTACTTTGTACCAAGAGACCCAGTACTTC,CSGRTGFTLYQETQYF
.,TRBV12-3/TRBV12-4,TRBJ1-1,.,TGTGCCAGCAGCCACCTAGAGTTATTCTTT,CASSHLELFF
.,TRBV7-3,TRBJ2-5,.,TGTGCCAGCAGCCCGAGACAATCCCCCCAAGAGACCCAGTACTTC,CASSPRQSPQETQYF
TRBD1,TRBV5-1,TRBJ2-7,.,TGCGCCAGCAAGCTGGGACAGGGGGCTGAGAACGAGCAGTACTTC,CASKLGQGAENEQYF
.,TRBV5-4,TRBJ2-7,.,TGTGCCAGCAGCCTTACAGGGTATAGCGAGCAGTACTTC,CASSLTGYSEQYF
.,TRBV6-5,TRBJ1-1,.,TGTGCCAGCAGGGACGGACAGATATTTGAAGCTTTCTTT,CASRDGQIFEAFF
TRBD1,TRBV12-5,TRBJ2-5,.,TGTGCTAGTGGCCAGACAGGGGAAGAGACCCAGTACTTC,CASGQTGEETQYF
.,TRBV18,TRBJ2-3,.,TGTGCCAGCTCACCAGGTTTAGCGGTTGGCACAGATACGCAGTATTTT,CASSPGLAVGTDTQYF
TRBD1,TRBV7-8,TRBJ1-2,.,TGTGCCAGCAGCCCGTACTACATCGGACAGGGTGTCTATGGCTACACCTTC,CASSPYYIGQGVYGYTF
TRBD2,TRBV7-8,TRBJ2-5,.,TGTGCCAGCAGCCTCCTCGGGGGGGAGATCCAAGAGACCCAGTACTTC,CASSLLGGEIQETQYF
.,TRBV11-2,TRBJ1-1,.,TGTGCCAGCAGCTCCACGGTGAACACTGAAGCTTTCTTT,CASSSTVNTEAFF
.,TRBV29-1,TRBJ1-2,few,TGCAGCGTTCTTGGAGGTAACACCCCCGAAACCTACACCTTC,CSVLGGNTPETYTF
.,TRBV2,TRBJ1-5,few,TGTGCCAGCAGACCCGACAGATTACAGCCCCAGCATTTT,CASRPDRLQPQHF
TRBD1,TRBV11-2,TRBJ1-2,.,TGTGCCAGCAGCAACTTCAGGGGGGAGGGCTACACCTTC,CASSNFRGEGYTF
TRBD1,TRBV2,TRBJ2-2,once,TGTGCCAGCAGTTGGGACAGGGGGGACACCGGGGAGCTGTTTTTT,CASSWDRGDTGELFF
.,TRBV6-8,TRBJ2-2,.,TGTGCCAGCAGTTACCCCACGCGGGGCCTTAACACCGGGGAGCTGTTTTTT,CASSYPTRGLNTGELFF
TRBD2,TRBV7-2,TRBJ2-7,.,TGTGCCAGCAGCCCCGGGACTAGGGGCGAGCAGTACTTC,CASSPGTRGEQYF
.,TRBV3-1/TRBV3-2,TRBJ1-1,.,TGTGCCAGCAGCCGCACAACGAACACTGAAGCTTTCTTT,CASSRTTNTEAFF
.,TRBV7-9,TRBJ2-1,.,TGTGCCAGCAGCTTAATAAGGGGGATGGATGAGCAGTTCTTC,CASSLIRGMDEQFF
.,TRBV5-4,TRBJ2-1,.,TGTGCCAGCAGCCTTGAGAATTTTGAGCAGTTCTTC,CASSLENFEQFF
.,TRBV9,TRBJ1-5,.,TGTGCCAGCAGCGTAGAAGGAGATAGCAATCAGCCCCAGCATTTT,CASSVEGDSNQPQHF
.,TRBV29-1,TRBJ1-2,once,TGCAGCGTAGTAAGAGATTATGGCTACACCTTC,CSVVRDYGYTF
TRBD2,TRBV30,TRBJ2-1,once,TGTGCCTGGAGTGTCTTGGGACTAGCGGGGTCCTACAATGAGCAGTTCTTC,CAWSVLGLAGSYNEQFF
.,TRBV18,TRBJ1-1,.,TGTGCCAGCTCACCACCCCCCGGGAATGAAGCTTTCTTT,CASSPPPGNEAFF
TRBD2,TRBV7-3,TRBJ2-1,.,TGTGCCAGCAGCTTTACTAGCGGGGGGCACAATGAGCAGTTCTTC,CASSFTSGGHNEQFF
TRBD1,TRBV30,TRBJ1-2,.,TGTGCCTGGAGACGACAGGGAAACTATGGCTACACCTTC,CAWRRQGNYGYTF
TRBD2,TRBV7-8,TRBJ2-1,.,TGTGCCAGCAGCCCCGGGGGGGCTTGGAATGAGCAGTTCTTC,CASSPGGAWNEQFF
TRBD1,TRBV12-5,TRBJ2-7,.,TGTGCTAGTGGATTTGACAGGGGGGGCTACGAGCAGTACTTC,CASGFDRGGYEQYF
TRBD2,TRBV15,TRBJ2-1,.,TGTGCCACCAGCTCCCTAGCGGGGTCCTACAATGAGCAGTTCTTC,CATSSLAGSYNEQFF
.,TRBV7-9,TRBJ1-6,.,TGTGCCAGCAGCTTAGGAGGGAATTCACCCCTCCACTTT,CASSLGGNSPLHF
.,TRBV27,TRBJ1-2,once,TGTGCCAGCAGGACTAACACGGGCTACTATGGCTACACCTTC,CASRTNTGYYGYTF
TRBD1,TRBV29-1,TRBJ1-5,.,TGCAGCGCCCAGGACAGGGCCGGAGATCAGCCCCAGCATTTT,CSAQDRAGDQPQHF
TRBD1,TRBV5-6,TRBJ1-2,.,TGTGCCAGCAGCCCTAGGGGACAGCGCCTCTTGGGTGGCTACACCTTC,CASSPRGQRLLGGYTF
TRBD2,TRBV7-9,TRBJ2-1,.,TGTGCCAGCAGCCTCACTAGCGGGAATTACAATGAGCAGTTCTTC,CASSLTSGNYNEQFF
.,TRBV30,TRBJ1-6,once,TGTGCCTGGTCTTCAGGGAATAATTCACCCCTCCACTTT,CAWSSGNNSPLHF
TRBD1,TRBV6-5,TRBJ2-5,.,TGTGCCAGCAGCTACATGGACAGGGACGAGACCCAGTACTTC,CASSYMDRDETQYF
TRBD1,TRBV5-4,TRBJ1-6,.,TGTGCCAGCAGCTTGGCACAGGGGGGAATTTCACCCCTCCACTTT,CASSLAQGGISPLHF
.,TRBV29-1,TRBJ1-1,.,TGCAGCGTTGCGCGGGGTCAAAACACTGAAGCTTTCTTT,CSVARGQNTEAFF
.,TRBV7-2,TRBJ2-2,.,TGTGCCAGCAGCTTACAGGGGACCGGGGAGCTGTTTTTT,CASSLQGTGELFF
TRBD1,TRBV27,TRBJ1-2,few,TGTGCCAGCAGTGTAACAGGGGCGTTGGGCTACACCTTC,CASSVTGALGYTF
.,TRBV11-2,TRBJ1-3,.,TGTGCCAGCAGCCCTAGCACCCGGGACACCATATATTTT,CASSPSTRDTIYF
.,TRBV6-1,TRBJ2-7,once,TGTGCCAGCAGTGAAAGCACAGCCTACGAGCAGTACTTC,CASSESTAYEQYF
TRBD1,TRBV4-3,TRBJ1-2,.,TGCGCCAGCAGCCAAACGCGGACAGGAATAAATGGCTACACCTTC,CASSQTRTGINGYTF